Listed below are T cell receptor beta chains from one sample, sequenced in a study of cytomegalovirus exposure and HLA in healthy donors. Sequenced by immunoSEQ multiplex PCR; TCRdb stores in-frame clones only, minus some. Of 150,000 to 160,000 clones detected, about 74% appear once; the ten largest clones hold 4%. The source material was PBMCs. The receptors derive from a woman aged 40 to 55 in good health and CMV-seronegative. CDR3s include the opening cysteine and the closing phenylalanine or tryptophan.

j_gene: TRBJ1-1; v_gene: TRBV6-6; CDR3aa: CASSTPGALAEAFF
j_gene: TRBJ1-1; v_gene: TRBV10-3; CDR3aa: CAISRLEGGQDEAFF
j_gene: TRBJ2-2; v_gene: TRBV5-1; CDR3aa: CASSPRVAGAVGELFF
j_gene: TRBJ1-1; v_gene: TRBV6-6; CDR3aa: CAMSDRENTEAFF
j_gene: TRBJ2-7; v_gene: TRBV4-1; CDR3aa: CASSQPGLGSNEQYF
j_gene: TRBJ1-2; v_gene: TRBV28; CDR3aa: CASSLSMGGRYGYTF
j_gene: TRBJ2-2; v_gene: TRBV6-5; CDR3aa: CASKPGGNTGELFF
j_gene: TRBJ1-1; v_gene: TRBV25-1; CDR3aa: CASSTRLSNTEAFF
j_gene: TRBJ2-6; v_gene: TRBV7-8; CDR3aa: CASSFGGGNSGANVLTF
j_gene: TRBJ1-1; v_gene: TRBV29-1; CDR3aa: CSVHRDENTEAFF
j_gene: TRBJ1-2; v_gene: TRBV6-4; CDR3aa: CASSDTSGYGYTF
j_gene: TRBJ2-3; v_gene: TRBV5-1; CDR3aa: CASSSGLAGGTDTQYF
j_gene: TRBJ2-3; v_gene: TRBV28; CDR3aa: CASSPMDTQYF
j_gene: TRBJ2-6; v_gene: TRBV7-9; CDR3aa: CASSSRTGGVSGANVLTF
j_gene: TRBJ1-5; v_gene: TRBV29-1; CDR3aa: CSVAHDSKLQHF
j_gene: TRBJ1-1; v_gene: TRBV5-4; CDR3aa: CASGQGNTEAFF
j_gene: TRBJ1-5; v_gene: TRBV5-5; CDR3aa: CASSFEGGNQPQHF